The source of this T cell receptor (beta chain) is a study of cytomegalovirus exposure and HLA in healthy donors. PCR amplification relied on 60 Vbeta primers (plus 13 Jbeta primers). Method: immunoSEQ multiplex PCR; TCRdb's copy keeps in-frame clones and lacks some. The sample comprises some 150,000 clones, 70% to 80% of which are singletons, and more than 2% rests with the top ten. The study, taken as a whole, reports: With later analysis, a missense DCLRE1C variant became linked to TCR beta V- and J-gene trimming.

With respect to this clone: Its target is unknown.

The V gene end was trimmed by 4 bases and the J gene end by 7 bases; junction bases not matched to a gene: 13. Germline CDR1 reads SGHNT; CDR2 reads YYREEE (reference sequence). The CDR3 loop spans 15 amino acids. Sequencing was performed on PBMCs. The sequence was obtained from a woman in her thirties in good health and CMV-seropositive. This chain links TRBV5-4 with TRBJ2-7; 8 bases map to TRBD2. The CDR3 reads CASSLSGGAPQEQYF. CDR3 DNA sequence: TGTGCCAGCAGCCTAAGCGGGGGCGCCCCACAAGAGCAGTACTTC.